This paragraph reports one TCR beta chain. Treatment indicated: roughly 19 received Ad26.COV2.S at low or high dose, single or two shots; about 5 received placebo; per-sample allocation not given. Repertoires come from day 63 after the first vaccine or placebo injection. This sample was included in a study of Ad26.COV2.S vaccination and SARS-CoV-2 variants. Study information: Intramuscular Ad26.COV2.S at 5x10^10 or 1x10^11 viral particles.

Generated by immunoSEQ multiplex PCR, the TCRdb table keeps only in-frame clones and is missing some. The sample lists a few hundred thousand clones, 70% to 90% occurring once. CDR1 and CDR2 (germline): SGHAT, FQNNGV. The CDR3 extends over 15 amino acids. The V gene lost 7 bases and the J gene lost 7 bases, with 20 bases spanning the gap. The source of this sequence is a person aged 18-60 years who received the Ad26.COV2.S COVID-19 vaccine or a placebo. This specimen was peripheral blood, taken in a trial of Ad26.COV2.S vaccine versus placebo. J is TRBJ2-1 and V is TRBV11-2; a weak D match, TRBD1 (6 bases). DNA of the CDR3: TGTGCCAGCACCGACCAGGACCAGGGGAGTAATGAGCAGTTCTTC. Translating gives CASTDQDQGSNEQFF.